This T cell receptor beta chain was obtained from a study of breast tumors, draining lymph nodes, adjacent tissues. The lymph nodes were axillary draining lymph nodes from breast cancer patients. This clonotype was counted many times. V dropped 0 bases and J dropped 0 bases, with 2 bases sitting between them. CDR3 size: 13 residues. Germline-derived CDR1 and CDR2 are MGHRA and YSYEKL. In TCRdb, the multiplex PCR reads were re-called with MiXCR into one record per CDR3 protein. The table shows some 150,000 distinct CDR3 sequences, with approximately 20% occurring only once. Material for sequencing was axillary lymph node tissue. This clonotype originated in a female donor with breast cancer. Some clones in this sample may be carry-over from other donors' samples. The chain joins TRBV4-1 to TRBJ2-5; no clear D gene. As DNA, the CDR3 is TGCGCCAGCAGCCAAGATTACCAAGAGACCCAGTACTTC. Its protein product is CASSQDYQETQYF.